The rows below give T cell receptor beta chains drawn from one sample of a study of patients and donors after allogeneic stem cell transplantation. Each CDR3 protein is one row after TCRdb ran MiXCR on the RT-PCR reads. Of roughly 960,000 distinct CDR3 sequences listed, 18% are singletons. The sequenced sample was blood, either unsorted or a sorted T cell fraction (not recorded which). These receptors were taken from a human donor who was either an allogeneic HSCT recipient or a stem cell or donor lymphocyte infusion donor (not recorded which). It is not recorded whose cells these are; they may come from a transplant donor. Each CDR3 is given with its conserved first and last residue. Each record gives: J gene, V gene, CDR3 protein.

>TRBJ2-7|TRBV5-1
CASSGTAVSEQYF
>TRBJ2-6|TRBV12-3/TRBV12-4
CASSFGRTSGANVLTF
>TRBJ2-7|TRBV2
CASREGFSYEQYF
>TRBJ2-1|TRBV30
CAWNALAGEAEQFF
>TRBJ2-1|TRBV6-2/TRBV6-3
CASSYAHRVSYNEQFF
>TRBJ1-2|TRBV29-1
CSVEARDGYTF
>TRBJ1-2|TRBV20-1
CSASRQAGGYGYTF
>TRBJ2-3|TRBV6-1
CASSGKILADTQYF
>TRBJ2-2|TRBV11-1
CASSSIRLAATLGTGELFF
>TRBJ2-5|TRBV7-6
CASSLVVPGLAGVLNQETQYF
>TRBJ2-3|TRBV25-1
CASSEWRTESTDTQYF
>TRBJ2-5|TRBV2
CASSGGTSRRETQYF
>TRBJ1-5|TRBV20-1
CSATETWLGQGMNQPQHF
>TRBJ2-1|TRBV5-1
CASSSQNTGGNEQFF
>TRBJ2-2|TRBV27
CASSQGVGEETGELFF
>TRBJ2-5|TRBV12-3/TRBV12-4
CASSPGRGTQETQYF
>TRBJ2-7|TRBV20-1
CSAKVPGPYEQYF
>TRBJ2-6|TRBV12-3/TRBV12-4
CASSLGTISGANVLTF
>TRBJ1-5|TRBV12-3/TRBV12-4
CASSLLIGGSGGPQHF
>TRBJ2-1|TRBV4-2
CASSQSGTGGRNEQFF
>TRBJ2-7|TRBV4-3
CASSQDQSYEQYF
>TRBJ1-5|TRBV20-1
CSARFGTGGYQPQHF
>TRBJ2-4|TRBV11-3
CASSTQARSQYF
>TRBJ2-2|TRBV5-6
CASSSTGTSGRTGELFF
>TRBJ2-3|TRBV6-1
CASSRGPADTQYF
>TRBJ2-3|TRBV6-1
CASRPGQGNSDTQYF
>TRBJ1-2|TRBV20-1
CSPFIGGYTF
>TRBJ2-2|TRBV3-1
CASSPRSPSGELFF
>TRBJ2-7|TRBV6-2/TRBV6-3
CASSYNLDRAGLYEQYF
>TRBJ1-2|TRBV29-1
CSVEDRNGYTF
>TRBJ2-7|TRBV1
CTSRQRGLRFYEQYF
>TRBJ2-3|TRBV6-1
CASSEKTASSTDTQYF
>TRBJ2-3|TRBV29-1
CSVVNPGETDTQYF
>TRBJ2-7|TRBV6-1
CASSVTSAGPQYF
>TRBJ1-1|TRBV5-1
CASSSASNTEAFF
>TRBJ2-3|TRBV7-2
CASSALAGVNTDTQYF
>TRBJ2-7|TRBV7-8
CARSLTDSSYEQYF
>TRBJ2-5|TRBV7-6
CASSLIPGLFRQETQYF
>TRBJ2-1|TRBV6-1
CASSRPGLAGGGHNEQFF
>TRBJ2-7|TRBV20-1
CSAEERDQGVYEQYF